Described below is a single T cell receptor (beta chain) sequence and its context. Its antigen is not known. This sample is drawn from a study of T-cell reconstitution after alpha-beta-depleted transplantation in children. V was trimmed by 4 bases and J by 9 bases, leaving 17 bases between them. CDR1 is SGHRS and CDR2 is YFSETQ in the germline V gene. The CDR3 extends over 15 amino acids. Points from the study as a whole: Fresh T-cell production supplied most of the T-cell counts and diversity seen one year after transplant. Certain patients had high TCRbeta diversity at day 60, and it came from recipient T cells and thymic progenitors that survived. Approximately two months post-transplant, alpha-beta T cells reportedly originated from several hundred expanded graft clones.

Unique molecular identifiers were built into the TCRbeta library. A single record per CDR3 protein comes from TCRdb applying MiXCR to the PCR reads. The sample lists about 980,000 distinct CDR3 sequences, less than 30% occurring once. This rearrangement joins TRBV5-1 to TRBJ1-6; D gene uncertain. The clonotype comes from a boy under three years old who had a stem cell transplant for SCID, so the T cells may come from the graft donor. The source was PBMCs, mostly from graft donor cells, collected 360 days after TCRalphabeta/CD19-depleted stem cell transplant. CDR3 coding DNA: TGCGCCAGCAGCACTCAGCCGAGGAAGGGTTCACCCCTCCACTTT. Translating it yields CASSTQPRKGSPLHF.